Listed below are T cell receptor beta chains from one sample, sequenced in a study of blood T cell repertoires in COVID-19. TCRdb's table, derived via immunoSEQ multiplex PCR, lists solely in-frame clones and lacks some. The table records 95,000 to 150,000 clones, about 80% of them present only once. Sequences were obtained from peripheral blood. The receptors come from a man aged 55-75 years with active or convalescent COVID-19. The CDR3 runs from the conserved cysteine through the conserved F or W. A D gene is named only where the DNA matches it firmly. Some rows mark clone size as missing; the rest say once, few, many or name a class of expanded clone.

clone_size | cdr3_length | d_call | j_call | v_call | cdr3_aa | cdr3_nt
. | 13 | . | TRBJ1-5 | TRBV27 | CASRTYSNQPQHF | TGTGCCAGCAGGACATATAGCAATCAGCCCCAGCATTTT
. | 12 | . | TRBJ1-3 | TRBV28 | CASSFNGNTIYF | TGTGCCAGCAGTTTCAATGGAAACACCATATATTTT
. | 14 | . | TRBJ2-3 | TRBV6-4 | CASSSGVSADTQYF | TGTGCCAGCTCGTCGGGAGTTTCCGCAGATACGCAGTATTTT
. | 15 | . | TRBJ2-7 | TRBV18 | CASSPYGESSYEQYF | TGTGCCAGCTCACCTTACGGGGAAAGCTCCTACGAGCAGTACTTC
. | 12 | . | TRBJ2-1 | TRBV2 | CASSLQYNEQFF | TGTGCCAGCAGTCTCCAGTACAATGAGCAGTTCTTC
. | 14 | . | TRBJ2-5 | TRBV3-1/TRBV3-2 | CASSQDSRRETQYF | TGTGCCAGCAGCCAAGACTCTAGGAGAGAGACCCAGTACTTC
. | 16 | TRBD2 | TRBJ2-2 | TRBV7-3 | CASSITGTSGTGELFF | TGTGCCAGCAGCATTACCGGGACTAGCGGGACCGGGGAGCTGTTTTTT
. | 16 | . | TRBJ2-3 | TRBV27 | CASSLSTGYPADTQYF | TGTGCCAGCAGTTTATCAACAGGGTACCCAGCAGATACGCAGTATTTT
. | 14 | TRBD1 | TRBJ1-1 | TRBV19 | CASSKGQMNTEAFF | TGTGCCAGTAGTAAGGGACAGATGAACACTGAAGCTTTCTTT
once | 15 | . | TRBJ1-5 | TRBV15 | CATSRALQGSQPQHF | TGTGCCACCAGCAGAGCACTACAGGGAAGTCAGCCCCAGCATTTT
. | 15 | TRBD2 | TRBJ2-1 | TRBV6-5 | CASSYSPSGRDEQFF | TGTGCCAGCAGTTACTCCCCTAGCGGGAGAGATGAGCAGTTCTTC
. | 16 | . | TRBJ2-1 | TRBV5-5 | CASTSKGDHSYNEQFF | TGTGCCAGCACCTCCAAGGGGGACCACTCCTACAATGAGCAGTTCTTC
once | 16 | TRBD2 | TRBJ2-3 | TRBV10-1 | CASSEGLAGGTDTQYF | TGCGCCAGCAGTGAGGGTCTAGCGGGCGGCACAGATACGCAGTATTTT
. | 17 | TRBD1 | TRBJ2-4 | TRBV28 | CASRQRGTGLAKNIQYF | TGTGCCAGCCGACAGAGGGGGACAGGGCTTGCCAAAAACATTCAGTACTTC
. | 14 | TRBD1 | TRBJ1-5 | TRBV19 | CASGVQGGRQPQHF | TGTGCCAGTGGGGTGCAGGGGGGAAGACAGCCCCAGCATTTT
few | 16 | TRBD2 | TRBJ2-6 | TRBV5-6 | CASSFGRSSGANVLTF | TGTGCCAGCAGCTTCGGGAGGTCCTCTGGGGCCAACGTCCTGACTTTC
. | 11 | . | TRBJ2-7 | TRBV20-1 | CSAGQGHEQYF | TGCAGTGCGGGGCAGGGGCACGAGCAGTACTTC
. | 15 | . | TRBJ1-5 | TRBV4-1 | CASNPGGYSNQPQHF | TGCGCCAGCAACCCGGGAGGCTATAGCAATCAGCCCCAGCATTTT
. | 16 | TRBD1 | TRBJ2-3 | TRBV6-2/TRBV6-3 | CASSYRPGQATDTQYF | TGTGCCAGCAGTTACAGACCGGGACAGGCGACAGATACGCAGTATTTT
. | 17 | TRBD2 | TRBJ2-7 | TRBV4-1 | CASSQEPRLAGTYEQYF | TGCGCCAGCAGCCAAGAGCCCCGCCTAGCGGGGACCTACGAGCAGTACTTC
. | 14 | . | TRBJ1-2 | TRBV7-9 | CASSFRRESYGYTF | TGTGCCAGCAGCTTCCGAAGGGAGAGCTATGGCTACACCTTC
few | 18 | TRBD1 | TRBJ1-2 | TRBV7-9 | CASSSGFLTGGSAYGYTF | TGTGCCAGCAGCTCCGGATTCCTGACAGGGGGCTCTGCCTATGGCTACACCTTC
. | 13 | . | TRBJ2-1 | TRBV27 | CASSFHNDNEQFF | TGTGCCAGCAGTTTTCACAACGACAATGAGCAGTTCTTC
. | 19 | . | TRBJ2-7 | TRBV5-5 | CASRITPQGRVGKSYEQYF | TGTGCCAGCAGAATCACACCGCAGGGAAGAGTGGGCAAGTCCTACGAGCAGTACTTC
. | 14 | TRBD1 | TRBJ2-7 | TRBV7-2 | CASSIGTGVYEQYF | TGTGCCAGCAGCATCGGGACAGGGGTCTACGAGCAGTACTTC
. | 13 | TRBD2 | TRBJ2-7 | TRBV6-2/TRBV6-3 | CASSLLAAYEQYF | TGTGCCAGCAGTCTCCTAGCGGCTTACGAGCAGTACTTC
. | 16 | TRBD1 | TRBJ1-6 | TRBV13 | CASSLPTGTGDSPLHF | TGTGCCAGCAGCTTACCGACCGGGACAGGAGATTCACCCCTCCACTTT
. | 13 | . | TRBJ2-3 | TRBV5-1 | CASSGGGEDTQYF | TGCGCCAGCAGCGGGGGAGGAGAAGATACGCAGTATTTT
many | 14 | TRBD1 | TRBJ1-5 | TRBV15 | CATSRGDRGQPQHF | TGTGCCACCAGCAGGGGCGACAGGGGCCAGCCCCAGCATTTT
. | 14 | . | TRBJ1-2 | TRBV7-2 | CASSLTEANYGYTF | TGTGCCAGCAGCTTAACAGAAGCTAACTATGGCTACACCTTC
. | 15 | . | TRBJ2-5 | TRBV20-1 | CSASWEAGASETQYF | TGCAGTGCTAGTTGGGAGGCCGGCGCTTCTGAGACCCAGTACTTC
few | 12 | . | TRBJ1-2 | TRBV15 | CATGRGSGGYTF | TGTGCCACCGGGAGGGGATCCGGTGGCTACACCTTC
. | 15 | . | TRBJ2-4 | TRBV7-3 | CASSPTAGAKNIQYF | TGTGCCAGCAGCCCTACCGCGGGAGCCAAAAACATTCAGTACTTC
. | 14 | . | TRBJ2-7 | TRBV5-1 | CASSLGDGRGEQYF | TGCGCCAGCAGCTTGGGCGATGGAAGGGGCGAGCAGTACTTC
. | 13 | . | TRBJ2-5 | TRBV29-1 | CSVDTSPQETQYF | TGCAGCGTTGATACTAGCCCCCAAGAGACCCAGTACTTC
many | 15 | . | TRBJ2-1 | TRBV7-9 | CASRSFSALYNEQFF | TGTGCCAGCAGGTCGTTTAGCGCCCTCTACAATGAGCAGTTCTTC
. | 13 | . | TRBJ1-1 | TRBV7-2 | CASSLEAYTEAFF | TGTGCCAGCAGCTTAGAAGCCTACACTGAAGCTTTCTTT
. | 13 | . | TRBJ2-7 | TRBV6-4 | CASSTGTIYEQYF | TGTGCCAGCAGTACCGGGACAATTTACGAGCAGTACTTC
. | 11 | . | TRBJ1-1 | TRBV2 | CASTYNTEAFF | TGTGCCAGCACCTATAACACTGAAGCTTTCTTT
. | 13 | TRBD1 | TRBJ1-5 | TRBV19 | CASKRQGHQPQHF | TGTGCCAGTAAGAGACAGGGTCATCAGCCCCAGCATTTT
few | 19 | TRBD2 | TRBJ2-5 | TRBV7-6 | CASSAQGGILAGSQETQYF | TGTGCCAGCAGCGCTCAAGGGGGAATACTAGCGGGAAGTCAAGAGACCCAGTACTTC
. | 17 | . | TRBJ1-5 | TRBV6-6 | CASSPTPPGKNNQPQHF | TGTGCCAGCAGTCCCACCCCCCCCGGGAAAAACAATCAGCCCCAGCATTTT
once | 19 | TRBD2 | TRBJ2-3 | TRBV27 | CASSLSGLWASGSTDTQYF | TGTGCCAGCAGTTTATCGGGACTGTGGGCTAGCGGGTCCACAGATACGCAGTATTTT
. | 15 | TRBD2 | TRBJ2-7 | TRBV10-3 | CAISDGTSDSYEQYF | TGTGCCATCAGTGACGGGACTAGCGACTCCTACGAGCAGTACTTC